The 27 T cell receptor beta chains below all came from one sample that was sequenced in a study of cytomegalovirus exposure and HLA in healthy donors (TCRdb year 2017). Receptor amplification or capture employed the immunoSEQ multiplex PCR assay. A mixture of 60 forward primers for TCR Vbeta segments and 13 reverse primers for TCR Jbeta segments was used in the multiplex PCR. Imported from immuneACCESS, the table was reduced by TCRdb to in-frame sequences with V and J called. These copies leave out some clones; in studies compared against another copy, an unresolved V gene accounts for under half, and the cause of the remainder is not known. Present in this sample are around 97,000 clones, around 10% of which were seen just once. Around 4.9% of the sample goes to the ten largest clones. Sequencing was performed on PBMCs. Receptor source: a man in his forties or fifties in good health and CMV-seropositive.

This clone was observed a handful of times. V gene TRBV6-5 combines with J gene TRBJ2-1; D uncertain. The V gene lost 4 bases and the J gene lost 10 bases, with 8 bases spanning the gap. CDR1 is MNHEY, CDR2 SVGAGI, per germline. The CDR3 extends over 11 amino acids. This CDR3 is CASSSLGEQFF. CDR3 sequence (DNA): TGTGCCAGCAGTTCACTCGGGGAGCAGTTCTTC.

The CDR3 DNA reads as TGCAGCGTAATTCCCCGGGACAACATCGAAGCTTTCTTT. Encoded protein: CSVIPRDNIEAFF. This sequence joins TRBV29-1 and TRBJ1-1, with D tentatively TRBD1 (6 bases). The V gene's germline CDR1 is SQVTM and CDR2 ANQGSEA. The CDR3 runs 13 residues. The V end lost 6 bases, the J end lost 8 bases, and 19 bases lay between the germline ends.

The chain uses TRBV5-1 and TRBJ1-1, with D possibly TRBD1 on 6 matching bases. The CDR3 is made up of 15 amino acids. The V end lost 4 bases, the J end lost 2 bases, and 15 bases lay between the germline ends. Looked up from germline, CDR1 is SGHRS and CDR2 is YFSETQ. DNA for the CDR3: TGCGCCAGCAGCGTGGCGACAGGTGCCAACACTGAAGCTTTCTTT. Protein product: CASSVATGANTEAFF. Full variable domain (missing parts from reference TRBV5-1 and TRBJ1-1): KAGVTQTPRYLIKTRGQQVTLSCSPISGHRSVSWYQQTPGQGLQFLFEYFSETQRNKGNFPGRFSGRQFSNSRSEMNVSTLELGDSALYLCASSVATGANTEAFFGQGTRLTVV.

This chain connects TRBV30 to TRBJ1-3; D is possibly TRBD1 (5 bases). The V and J ends lost 0 bases and 1 base respectively, with 7 bases between them. CDR1 and CDR2 from the germline V gene are GTSNPN and SVGIG (reference sequence). This CDR3 has 14 amino acids. As DNA, the CDR3 is TGTGCCTGGAGTGTCCGGGGGTCTGGAAACACCATATATTTT. Amino acids: CAWSVRGSGNTIYF. Full variable domain (outside the CDR3, taken from reference TRBV30 and TRBJ1-3): SQTIHQWPATLVQPVGSPLSLECTVEGTSNPNLYWYRQAAGRGLQLLFYSVGIGQISSEVPQNLSASRPQDRQFILSSKKLLLSDSGFYLCAWSVRGSGNTIYFGEGSWLTVV.

The CDR3 region has the DNA TGTGCCAGTAGTATCGACAACGGGGGAGGATCACCCCTCCACTTT. Protein: CASSIDNGGGSPLHF. This rearrangement joins TRBV19 to TRBJ1-6; D might be TRBD1 (5 bases). This CDR3 is built from 15 residues. Germline CDR1 is LNHDA and CDR2 is SQIVND (reference sequence). V was cut by 3 bases and J by 10 bases, with 16 bases left in between.

The rearrangement uses TRBV28 and TRBJ2-2; 7 bases align to TRBD1. Germline V gene sequence: CDR1 MDHEN, CDR2 SYDVKM. The CDR3 has 15 residues. V dropped 3 bases and J dropped 4; count of bases not matched to a gene: 5. The CDR3 loop reads CASSLAQGFTGELFF. The CDR3 coding sequence is TGTGCCAGCAGTTTGGCACAGGGGTTCACCGGGGAGCTGTTTTTT.

The V and J genes are TRBV19 and TRBJ2-4; D may be TRBD1 (6 bases). The CDR3 is 12 residues long. Germline assignment: CDR1 LNHDA and CDR2 SQIVND (reference sequence). The V gene lost 3 bases and the J gene lost 6 bases, with 6 bases spanning the gap. CDR3 in DNA: TGTGCCAGTAGTATGGGGGCAAACATTCAGTACTTC. Translating it yields CASSMGANIQYF.

This clone showed up just a few times. Here the CDR3 reads CASSRTDEQYF. CDR3 DNA: TGTGCCAGCAGCAGGACAGACGAGCAGTACTTC. V and J are TRBV6-6 and TRBJ2-7; tentative D call: TRBD1 (6 bases). Trimming stripped 6 bases from V and 5 bases from J, with 8 bases between. CDR1 MNHNY and CDR2 SVGAGI come from the germline V gene (reference sequence). The CDR3 consists of 11 residues.

The chain joins TRBV11-3 to TRBJ2-7; possibly TRBD1 for D (5 bases). This CDR3 spans 13 amino acids. Germline V lookup: CDR1 SGHNT, CDR2 YENEEA. V lost 2 bases, J lost 5 bases, and 10 bases lay in between. This CDR3 is CASSLTGTNEQYF. In DNA, the CDR3 is TGTGCCAGCAGCTTAACAGGAACAAACGAGCAGTACTTC.

For this clone: Other nucleotide sequences in the sample specify the same CDR3. The chain has TRBV7-2 and TRBJ1-1; 7 bases are a match to TRBD1. J lost 0 bases, V lost 3 bases, and 1 base had no gene match. Germline V CDR1 and CDR2: SGHTA, FQGNSA. The CDR3 has 14 amino acids. CDR3 loop: CASSLGQLNTEAFF. CDR3 bases: TGTGCCAGCAGCTTGGGACAGTTGAACACTGAAGCTTTCTTT.

The rearrangement links TRBV30 to TRBJ1-4, with D perhaps TRBD1 (5 bases). V was clipped by 6 bases and J by 8 bases, with 19 bases between them. The CDR3 totals 14 residues. Germline CDR1 GTSNPN, CDR2 SVGIG (reference sequence). The CDR3 DNA reads as TGTGCCTGTCTACGGACACCCCCTGGAGAAAAACTGTTTTTT. It encodes CACLRTPPGEKLFF.

Remarks on this clone: A junction boundary mismatches the germline segment, possibly from a read error. Other DNA variants within this sample encode the same CDR3. The chain joins TRBV25-1 to TRBJ2-6, with 8 bases fitting TRBD1. The CDR3 extends over 17 amino acids. Germline V gene lookup returns CDR1 MGHDK and CDR2 SYGVNS. The DNA for the CDR3 is TGTGCCAGCAGTCAGGACAGGGTTGGCTCTGGGGCCAACGTGCTGACTTTC. Its translation: CASSQDRVGSGANVLTF.

The table lists this clone with a few counts. The rearrangement uses TRBV5-1 and TRBJ2-7; TRBD1 aligns across 8 bases. CDR3 size: 13 residues. The V gene end was trimmed by 5 bases and the J gene end by 3 bases; junction bases not matched to a gene: 4. Germline V CDR1 and CDR2: SGHRS, YFSETQ. This CDR3 reads CASRRDRNYEQYF. The CDR3 DNA reads TGCGCCAGCAGGAGGGACAGGAACTACGAGCAGTACTTC.

CDR3: CASSVDGRAFGEQFF. CDR3 DNA: TGTGCCAGCAGCGTCGACGGGAGGGCCTTCGGTGAGCAGTTCTTC. The chain has TRBV9 and TRBJ2-1; TRBD2 agrees at 8 bases. Germline values: CDR1 SGDLS, CDR2 YYNGEE. V trimming: 2 bases; J trimming: 9 bases; junction bases outside the gene matches: 10. The CDR3 consists of 15 residues. Full variable domain (rest looked up from reference TRBV9 and TRBJ2-1): DSGVTQTPKHLITATGQRVTLRCSPRSGDLSVYWYQQSLDQGLQFLIQYYNGEERAKGNILERFSAQQFPDLHSELNLSSLELGDSALYFCASSVDGRAFGEQFFGPGTRLTVL.

The V gene is TRBV27, the J gene TRBJ2-7; D is perhaps TRBD1 (5 bases). Germline V lookup: CDR1 MNHEY, CDR2 SMNVEV (reference sequence). The CDR3 length is 12 residues. V lost 3 bases to trimming and J lost 5 bases, with 8 bases between them. CDR3 sequence reads: CASSFLGDEQYF. DNA of the CDR3: TGTGCCAGCAGTTTTTTAGGGGACGAGCAGTACTTC.

J is TRBJ2-5 and V is TRBV29-1; 10 nucleotides align to TRBD2. Trimming at V came to 3 bases and at J to 4 bases, leaving 8 bases not matched to a gene. Germline V lookup: CDR1 SQVTM, CDR2 ANQGSEA. This CDR3 has 15 amino acids. DNA for the CDR3: TGCAGCGTTGATCGCCCTAGCGGGAGCGGAGAGACCCAGTACTTC. As protein: CSVDRPSGSGETQYF.

The genes are TRBV6-5 and TRBJ2-1, with D perhaps TRBD2 (7 bases). The ends were cut back, 4 bases at V and 6 bases at J, with 19 bases in the middle. The CDR3 runs to 16 residues. Germline V gene sequence: CDR1 MNHEY, CDR2 SVGAGI. As DNA, the CDR3 is TGTGCCAGCAGTTCCGAGGTCCTAAGGGGGGGCAATGAGCAGTTCTTC. Amino acid sequence: CASSSEVLRGGNEQFF.

This clone was seen more than once but under ten times. The chain is built from TRBV7-9 and TRBJ1-2, with no clear D. Trimming pared 0 bases from V and 0 bases from J, leaving 11 bases between. The CDR3 length is 16 residues. Germline CDR1 reads SEHNR; CDR2 reads FQNEAQ (reference sequence). CDR3 coding DNA: TGTGCCAGCAGCTTAGCGCAGGCAGAAGCTAACTATGGCTACACCTTC. This codes for CASSLAQAEANYGYTF.

V is TRBV9 and J is TRBJ2-3; TRBD2 matches at 8 bases. Germline values: CDR1 SGDLS, CDR2 YYNGEE. The CDR3 length is 15 residues. V dropped 1 base and J dropped 1; count of bases not matched to a gene: 2. DNA of the CDR3: TGTGCCAGCAGCGTACGAGCGGGAGGCACAGATACGCAGTATTTT. It is translated as CASSVRAGGTDTQYF.

The chain uses TRBV19 and TRBJ1-2, with 9 positions matching TRBD1. Trimming removed 4 bases from V and 6 bases from J; junction bases left unmatched: 9. Germline assignment: CDR1 LNHDA and CDR2 SQIVND (reference sequence). There are 15 residues in the CDR3. CDR3 amino acids: CASSKLQGATDGYTF. The CDR3 DNA is TGTGCCAGTAGTAAACTACAGGGGGCCACGGATGGCTACACCTTC.

The chain couples TRBV19 to TRBJ2-1, with D possibly matching TRBD1 (8 bases). This CDR3 has 14 residues. Looked up from germline, CDR1 is LNHDA and CDR2 is SQIVND (reference sequence). The V end was cut by 6 bases, the J end by 6 bases, with 15 bases between. In nucleotides, the CDR3 is TGTGCCAGTAGCGGGAGGACAGGGCCCAATGAGCAGTTCTTC. Protein product: CASSGRTGPNEQFF.

This clone was seen more than once but under ten times. The chain links TRBV6-5 to TRBJ1-2; the D gene is possibly TRBD1 (6 bases). Germline loops: CDR1 MNHEY, CDR2 SVGAGI. V shed 6 bases and J shed 0 bases, with 14 bases lying between them. This CDR3 contains 15 residues. DNA of the CDR3: TGTGCCAGCAGCCTCTCGGGGACAACTAACTATGGCTACACCTTC. Translation gives CASSLSGTTNYGYTF.

The chain employs TRBV9 and TRBJ1-1; perhaps TRBD1 as D (5 bases). Germline V lookup: CDR1 SGDLS, CDR2 YYNGEE. The V end was cut by 3 bases, the J end by 1 base, with 16 bases between. This CDR3 spans 16 amino acids. CDR3 sequence reads: CASSAGERAGNTEAFF. DNA of the CDR3: TGTGCCAGCAGCGCGGGGGAGCGGGCAGGGAACACTGAAGCTTTCTTT.

The V and J genes are TRBV28 and TRBJ1-5; no firm D call. Germline V CDR1 and CDR2: MDHEN, SYDVKM. The V gene lost 6 bases and the J gene lost 3 bases, with 12 bases spanning the gap. This CDR3 comprises 14 residues. The CDR3 region is CASSRTGSNQPQHF. The CDR3 bases are TGTGCCAGCAGCCGAACGGGGTCCAATCAGCCCCAGCATTTT.

This clone has just a few counts. The V gene is TRBV9, the J gene TRBJ2-4; 7 positions agree with TRBD2. The CDR3 runs to 18 residues. After removal of 4 bases from V and 0 bases from J, the junction contained 13 bases not matched to a gene. Germline CDR1 reads SGDLS; CDR2 reads YYNGEE. The CDR3 nucleotides read TGTGCCAGCAGCCCCCCAACTCGGGACTATCTAGCCAAAAACATTCAGTACTTC. It yields the protein CASSPPTRDYLAKNIQYF. The full variable domain, in which reference TRBV9 and TRBJ2-4 provide the parts outside the CDR3, is DSGVTQTPKHLITATGQRVTLRCSPRSGDLSVYWYQQSLDQGLQFLIQYYNGEERAKGNILERFSAQQFPDLHSELNLSSLELGDSALYFCASSPPTRDYLAKNIQYFGAGTRLSVL.

The chain is built from TRBV9 and TRBJ2-1, with 9 bases lining up with TRBD2. V lost 4 bases to trimming and J lost 6 bases; unmatched junction nucleotides: 8. The germline V gene encodes CDR1 SGDLS and CDR2 YYNGEE. CDR3 size: 15 residues. The CDR3 nucleotides read TGTGCCAGCAGCCCCTCATCGACTAGCGGCAATGAGCAGTTCTTC. Residues: CASSPSSTSGNEQFF.

V is TRBV9 and J is TRBJ1-1; 7 bases map to TRBD1. The CDR3 has 16 residues. Losses at the gene ends were 6 bases for V and 4 bases for J; bases not matched to a gene: 15. CDR1 and CDR2 from the germline V gene are SGDLS and YYNGEE. CDR3: CASKLMQAGGSTEAFF. The CDR3 nucleotides read TGTGCCAGCAAGCTGATGCAGGCAGGGGGGTCCACTGAAGCTTTCTTT.